A single sample is the source of the 20 T cell receptor beta chains below, sequenced in a study of T cell changes during pregnancy in multiple sclerosis. Method: immunoSEQ multiplex PCR; TCRdb's copy keeps in-frame clones and lacks some. The sample records over 50,000 clones, about nine tenths being singletons. The sample was peripheral blood, taken in the first trimester of pregnancy. Receptors were obtained from a female donor in good health, enrolled as a control in a pregnancy study.

The chain has TRBV4-3 and TRBJ1-2; TRBD1 agrees at 7 bases. The germline gives CDR1 LGHNA, CDR2 YSLEER. J lost 0 bases, V lost 4 bases, and 20 bases had no gene match. This CDR3 has 20 residues. CDR3 DNA: TGCGCCAGCAGCCCGGGACAGCCACGACAGTTGGGGATAGCTAACTATGGCTACACCTTC. Protein product: CASSPGQPRQLGIANYGYTF.

The CDR3 spells CASSQKGQPYTYEQYF. CDR3 nucleotide sequence: TGCGCCAGCAGTCAAAAGGGGCAGCCGTATACCTACGAGCAGTACTTC. J is TRBJ2-7 and V is TRBV23-1; D may be TRBD1 (5 bases). Being an ORF, TRBV23-1 has a function that is uncertain. V lost 2 bases, J lost 2 bases, and 16 bases lay in between. The CDR3 covers 16 residues.

The table lists this clone with a few counts. The CDR3 loop is CASSDSLAGGTDTQYF. In DNA, the CDR3 is TGTGCCAGCAGTGACTCGCTAGCGGGGGGCACAGATACGCAGTATTTT. V and J are TRBV6-4 and TRBJ2-3; 10 bases align to TRBD2. Germline V lookup: CDR1 MRHNA, CDR2 SNTAGT. CDR3 length equals 16 residues. The J segment lost 1 base and the V segment lost 0 bases, leaving 1 base of the junction unmatched.

The chain employs TRBV29-1 and TRBJ2-5; 8 bases agree with TRBD1. CDR3 size: 16 residues. After removal of 0 bases from V and 4 bases from J, the junction contained 10 bases not matched to a gene. CDR1 is SQVTM and CDR2 is ANQGSEA in the germline V gene. The CDR3 nucleotides are TGCAGCGTTGAAGACCCCCAGGACAGGGTTCTAGAGACCCAGTACTTC. Amino acids: CSVEDPQDRVLETQYF. Variable domain in full (rest from reference TRBV29-1 and TRBJ2-5): SAVISQKPSRDICQRGTSLTIQCQVDSQVTMMFWYRQQPGQSLTLIATANQGSEATYESGFVIDKFPISRPNLTFSTLTVSNMSPEDSSIYLCSVEDPQDRVLETQYFGPGTRLLVL.

The chain is built from TRBV6-1 and TRBJ2-7; 8 positions match TRBD1. J lost 2 bases, V lost 6 bases, and 3 bases had no gene match. The CDR3 has 13 residues. From germline, CDR1 is MNHNS and CDR2 SASEGT. The CDR3 region is CASRGQETYEQYF. DNA of the CDR3: TGTGCCAGCAGGGGACAGGAGACCTACGAGCAGTACTTC.

The rearrangement links TRBV11-3 to TRBJ1-1; no definite D call. V was pared by 3 bases and J by 0 bases, with 5 bases between. Germline V gives CDR1 SGHNT, CDR2 YENEEA. CDR3 length: 13 residues. CDR3 DNA: TGTGCCAGCAGCTTCCAAATGAACACTGAAGCTTTCTTT. Its translation is CASSFQMNTEAFF.

The V and J genes are TRBV7-2 and TRBJ1-4, with 7 positions matching TRBD1. With V trimmed by 6 bases and J by 4 bases, 8 bases remained unmatched. This CDR3 has 15 residues. CDR1 and CDR2 from the germline V gene are SGHTA and FQGNSA. The CDR3: CASSLTGQLNEKLFF. CDR3 DNA sequence: TGTGCCAGCAGTTTAACGGGACAGCTTAATGAAAAACTGTTTTTT.

The CDR3 DNA follows: TGCGCCAGCAGTAACCCCGGGCAAGGGGTTAACTATGGCTACACCTTC. Residues: CASSNPGQGVNYGYTF. The chain has TRBV5-1 and TRBJ1-2, with D perhaps TRBD1 (5 bases). CDR1 is SGHRS, CDR2 YFSETQ, per germline. V was pared by 5 bases and J by 1 base, with 18 bases between. The CDR3 length is 16 residues.

The chain joins TRBV5-6 to TRBJ2-5; 9 positions match TRBD1. With the DNA end fitting TRBJ2-7 better, the J assignment may be wrong. Germline lookup yields CDR1 SGHDT and CDR2 YYEEEE. The CDR3 has 15 residues. The CDR3 nucleotides are TGTGCCAGCAGCCTCGGACAGGGGAGCTCCTACGAGCAGTACTTC. Encoded protein: CASSLGQGSSYEQYF.

The rearrangement uses TRBV7-6 and TRBJ1-2; D may be TRBD1 (6 bases). Germline assignment: CDR1 SGHVS and CDR2 FNYEAQ. This CDR3 has 13 residues. V shed 1 base and J shed 8 bases, with 11 bases lying between them. The CDR3: CASSLVRGNGYTF. The CDR3 DNA sequence: TGTGCCAGCAGCTTAGTCAGGGGAAACGGCTACACCTTC.

This clone was found a few times. This chain uses TRBV19 with TRBJ1-2; 7 bases fit TRBD1. The V gene end was trimmed by 5 bases and the J gene end by 7 bases; junction bases not matched to a gene: 7. CDR3 length: 13 amino acids. Germline V gene lookup returns CDR1 LNHDA and CDR2 SQIVND (reference sequence). CDR3 sequence reads: CASSLQGKSGYTF. CDR3 DNA sequence: TGTGCCAGTAGTTTACAGGGGAAGAGTGGCTACACCTTC.

The table lists this clone with a count of one. One junction end does not reproduce the germline sequence, and a read error may be involved. V gene TRBV7-9 combines with J gene TRBJ1-2; D not resolved. The CDR3 contains 10 residues. The germline CDR1 and CDR2 sequences are SEHNR and FQNEAQ (reference sequence). The CDR3 is CASSSEGVLF. In DNA, the CDR3 is TGTGCCAGCAGCTCGGAGGGAGTCCTCTTC. The complete variable domain, with remaining parts taken from reference TRBV7-9 and TRBJ1-2, reads DTGVSQNPRHKITKRGQNVTFRCDPISEHNRLYWYRQTLGQGPEFLTYFQNEAQLEKSRLLSDRFSAERPKGSFSTLEIQRTEQGDSAMYLCASSSEGVLFGSGTRLTVV.

CDR3 DNA: TGTGCCAGCAGCTTAAGGGGTAGCGGGGGGTTGGAGACCCAGTACTTC. It specifies CASSLRGSGGLETQYF. The chain carries TRBV7-3 and TRBJ2-5; TRBD2 matches 10 bases. In germline, CDR1 is SGHTA, CDR2 FQGTGA. The CDR3 covers 16 residues. After removal of 1 base from V and 5 bases from J, the junction contained 7 bases not matched to a gene.

The rearrangement links TRBV4-1 to TRBJ1-3; 9 bases are shared with TRBD1. The germline V gene encodes CDR1 MGHRA and CDR2 YSYEKL. The CDR3 length is 17 residues. The ends lost 2 bases at V and 2 bases at J; junction bases unmatched: 7. CDR3 region: CASSQTGTGSAGNTIYF. The DNA for the CDR3 is TGCGCCAGCAGCCAAACAGGGACAGGGAGCGCTGGAAACACCATATATTTT.

The rearrangement links TRBV6-5 to TRBJ2-2, with D unresolved. The V end lost 7 bases, the J end lost 6 bases, and 9 bases lay between the germline ends. The CDR3 has 12 amino acids. Germline V gene data show CDR1 as MNHEY and CDR2 as SVGAGI. CDR3: CASTNPPGELFF. The CDR3 DNA follows: TGTGCCAGCACCAATCCCCCCGGGGAGCTGTTTTTT.

V and J are TRBV5-1 and TRBJ1-2, with 10 bases matching TRBD1. This CDR3 contains 15 residues. V dropped 3 bases and J dropped 4; count of bases not matched to a gene: 6. Germline V lookup: CDR1 SGHRS, CDR2 YFSETQ. DNA of the CDR3: TGCGCCAGCAGCTCCTTACGGACAGGGGGCTATGGCTACACCTTC. This sequence encodes CASSSLRTGGYGYTF. The variable domain in full, completed from reference TRBV5-1 and TRBJ1-2, reads KAGVTQTPRYLIKTRGQQVTLSCSPISGHRSVSWYQQTPGQGLQFLFEYFSETQRNKGNFPGRFSGRQFSNSRSEMNVSTLELGDSALYLCASSSLRTGGYGYTFGSGTRLTVV.

This clone turned up a few times. The chain uses TRBV15 and TRBJ2-5, with D perhaps TRBD1 (6 bases). The CDR3 sequence is 14 residues long. Germline CDR1 is LNHNV and CDR2 is YYDKDF (reference sequence). V was clipped by 1 base and J by 1 base, with 7 bases between them. Here the CDR3 DNA reads TGTGCCACCAGCAGAGGGACAGCCCAAGAGACCCAGTACTTC. It translates to CATSRGTAQETQYF.

The chain uses TRBV6-1 and TRBJ2-2, with D possibly being TRBD2 (6 bases). This CDR3 has 15 residues. The germline V gene has CDR1 MNHNS and CDR2 SASEGT. V was clipped by 2 bases and J by 1 base, with 8 bases between them. The CDR3 loop reads CASSEMRGNTGELFF. The CDR3 DNA reads TGTGCCAGCAGTGAAATGCGGGGGAACACCGGGGAGCTGTTTTTT.

V and J are TRBV6-1 and TRBJ2-2; 9 bases are a match to TRBD1. The CDR3 loop spans 13 amino acids. Germline V gene data show CDR1 as MNHNS and CDR2 as SASEGT. The V and J ends lost 4 bases and 6 bases, in that order; junction bases with no gene match: 0. CDR3 residues: CASSGQGAGELFF. DNA for the CDR3: TGTGCCAGCAGTGGACAGGGGGCCGGGGAGCTGTTTTTT.

This chain joins TRBV27 and TRBJ1-5; the match to TRBD1 covers 8 bases. V was pared by 6 bases and J by 2 bases, with 6 bases of the junction left unmatched. The CDR3 loop spans 15 amino acids. The V gene's germline CDR1 is MNHEY and CDR2 SMNVEV (reference sequence). This chain's CDR3 is CASSPDRGGNQPQHF. The DNA for the CDR3 is TGTGCCAGCAGCCCCGACAGGGGAGGCAATCAGCCCCAGCATTTT.